This is a list of T cell receptor beta chains from one sample in a study of cytomegalovirus exposure and HLA in healthy donors. Here immunoSEQ multiplex PCR was the method, and the copy in TCRdb shows in-frame clones only, minus some. The table has more than 80,000 clones, around 68% seen once. Source material: PBMCs. These receptors came from a woman aged 40 to 50 in good health and CMV-seropositive. CDR3s include the opening cysteine and the closing phenylalanine or tryptophan. Clone sizes are given selectively: once, few, many, or a class where the clone is expanded.

.	TRBJ2-7	TRBV5-8	CASSLGPREQYF
.	TRBJ1-1	TRBV30	CAWSVIWVRQLSPSTNTEAFF
.	TRBJ1-4	TRBV7-2	CASSLAETARGKLFF
.	TRBJ2-1	TRBV7-2	CASSPGRPPNEQFF
.	TRBJ1-1	TRBV11-2	CASSLVGAPNTEAFF
.	TRBJ1-2	TRBV12-5	CASGLITGGTNYGYTF
.	TRBJ2-7	TRBV7-2	CASSLEGSQYEQYF
.	TRBJ2-7	TRBV12-2	CASRQREPTYEQYF
.	TRBJ1-5	TRBV28	CASNHRGPERDQPQHF
.	TRBJ2-7	TRBV4-3	CASSQRGDYEQYF
.	TRBJ1-1	TRBV5-6	CASSFGTGQGAFF
.	TRBJ2-7	TRBV19	CASSIDSYEQYF
.	TRBJ1-5	TRBV19	CASSITGQGQPQHF
.	TRBJ2-7	TRBV27	CASSSPYEQYF
few	TRBJ1-2	TRBV19	CASSYRAGGRGYTF
.	TRBJ2-5	TRBV29-1	CSVVDYGGEETQYF
few	TRBJ1-1	TRBV18	CASSPLRDSEAFF
.	TRBJ2-5	TRBV9	CASSGRLAAKPETQYF
.	TRBJ1-2	TRBV28	CASREQGGAYGYTF
.	TRBJ2-7	TRBV4-1	CASSPAQGWYEQYF
.	TRBJ2-7	TRBV27	CASSGSTGVGSEQYF
.	TRBJ2-7	TRBV4-1	CASSQGQPSGSSFYEQYF
.	TRBJ2-7	TRBV19	CASKTTSGSYEQYF
.	TRBJ2-3	TRBV15	CATSRAGSDTQYF
.	TRBJ1-1	TRBV10-2	CASRRGVGDTEAFF
.	TRBJ2-5	TRBV4-3	CASSHDRGFGETQYF
.	TRBJ2-1	TRBV10-1	CASMAGGVLGNEQFF
few	TRBJ2-3	TRBV5-6	CASSSRAGGITDTQYF
few	TRBJ1-5	TRBV28	CASSTQGKPQHF
.	TRBJ2-1	TRBV19	CASSIEAVRGPERSYNEQFF
.	TRBJ1-1	TRBV7-7	CASSSQVNTEAFF
.	TRBJ2-5	TRBV9	CASSVDGGAGKTQYF
few	TRBJ2-5	TRBV10-3	CAIRTPGQGQETQYF
.	TRBJ2-7	TRBV6-5	CASSTFGRGDSEQYF
few	TRBJ2-7	TRBV7-2	CASRAPTSGGSYEQYF
.	TRBJ2-7	TRBV4-2	CASSQEASGPYEQYF
.	TRBJ1-1	TRBV7-2	CASRMTGGAPYF
few	TRBJ2-1	TRBV18	CASSRTSGDNEQFF
few	TRBJ2-1	TRBV28	CASSFLAEEFF
.	TRBJ2-1	TRBV18	CASSPGLAGRNEQFF
.	TRBJ1-3	TRBV7-6	CASSLGSSGNTIYF
once	TRBJ2-7	TRBV10-3	CAISEPGQGVLSYEQYF
.	TRBJ2-2	TRBV18	CASSRKPDSANTGELFF
.	TRBJ1-1	TRBV4-3	CASSQRTQSNTEAFF
.	TRBJ1-1	TRBV30	CAWEPYRGGYNTEAFF
few	TRBJ2-4	TRBV6-1	CASSQIRDYGNIQYF
.	TRBJ1-2	TRBV25-1	CASIPGDRFYGYTF
.	TRBJ2-7	TRBV5-1	CASSPSGMSSYEQYF
.	TRBJ1-1	TRBV2	CASSLDRGEAFF
.	TRBJ2-2	TRBV10-3	CAISVGSSGGTGELFF